Listed here are 17 T cell receptor beta chains from one sample, sequenced in a study of blood T cell dynamics during melanoma immunotherapy. Time point denoted: week 3, after first cycle of checkpoint inhibitor. The repertoire was sequenced with immunoSEQ multiplex PCR; TCRdb's copy has only in-frame clones and lacks some. The sample carries fewer than 12,000 clones, 87% recorded once. Here the sequenced sample was blood, taken from a patient treated with checkpoint blockade. The receptors come from a human donor with melanoma.

This clone was observed a few times. The chain has TRBV6-5 and TRBJ1-2; D unclear. V was clipped by 10 bases and J by 4 bases, with 22 bases between them. Germline CDR1 and CDR2: MNHEY and SVGAGI. This CDR3 comprises 15 residues. Here the CDR3 DNA reads TGTGCCACTATGGAACGTTTGGAGCGTAGCTATGGCTACACCTTC. Translating gives CATMERLERSYGYTF.

This clone occurred a few times. This chain links TRBV5-6 with TRBJ2-1; 7 nucleotides match TRBD1. The CDR3 totals 14 residues. Germline-derived CDR1 and CDR2 are SGHDT and YYEEEE. The V segment lost 2 bases and the J segment 4 bases; nucleotides outside the gene matches: 3. The CDR3 sequence: CASSFTQGYNEQFF. In DNA form, the CDR3 reads TGTGCCAGCAGCTTCACACAGGGGTACAATGAGCAGTTCTTC. The complete variable domain, with remaining parts taken from reference TRBV5-6 and TRBJ2-1, reads DAGVTQSPTHLIKTRGQQVTLRCSPKSGHDTVSWYQQALGQGPQFIFQYYEEEERQRGNFPDRFSGHQFPNYSSELNVNALLLGDSALYLCASSFTQGYNEQFFGPGTRLTVL.

J is TRBJ2-1 and V is TRBV6-6; 7 nucleotides align to TRBD2. Trimming took 7 bases from V and 1 from J; bases not matched to a gene: 4. Looked up from germline, CDR1 is MNHNY and CDR2 is SVGAGI (reference sequence). The length of the CDR3 is 14 residues. The CDR3: CASILADSYNEQFF. The CDR3 DNA is TGTGCCAGCATCCTAGCGGATTCCTACAATGAGCAGTTCTTC.

This chain links TRBV4-3 with TRBJ2-6, with TRBD1 identical over 9 bases. Germline-derived CDR1 and CDR2 are LGHNA and YSLEER. Trimming removed 3 bases from V and 2 bases from J; junction bases left unmatched: 8. The CDR3 is 18 amino acids. The CDR3 loop is CASSQAGQGIPGANVLTF. Here the CDR3 DNA reads TGCGCCAGCAGCCAGGCCGGACAGGGGATTCCTGGGGCCAACGTCCTGACTTTC.

The chain carries TRBV7-2 and TRBJ1-1; 8 bases are a match to TRBD1. The V segment lost 1 base and the J segment 3 bases; nucleotides outside the gene matches: 10. This CDR3 comprises 17 residues. From germline, CDR1 is SGHTA and CDR2 FQGNSA. The CDR3 DNA follows: TGTGCCAGCAGCTTAGGAGGGGCAGGGGGCGGATACACTGAAGCTTTCTTT. It yields the protein CASSLGGAGGGYTEAFF.

The chain is built from TRBV2 and TRBJ1-1; weak D call: TRBD1 (5 bases). In germline, CDR1 is SNHLY, CDR2 FYNNEI. The CDR3 runs 16 residues. The V end was cut by 8 bases, the J end by 3 bases, with 22 bases between. CDR3 protein: CASGGTALKFDTEAFF. Here the CDR3 DNA reads TGTGCCAGCGGCGGGACCGCCCTCAAGTTTGACACTGAAGCTTTCTTT.

The CDR3 is CASADTGGGNTIYF. DNA for the CDR3: TGCGCCAGCGCTGACACGGGCGGCGGAAACACCATATATTTT. The rearrangement uses TRBV5-1 and TRBJ1-3; D call uncertain. V was pared by 7 bases and J by 4 bases, with 15 bases between. The germline V gene has CDR1 SGHRS and CDR2 YFSETQ. The CDR3 extends over 14 amino acids.

V usage is TRBV11-2 and J usage is TRBJ2-2; tentative D call: TRBD1 (6 bases). The CDR3 spans 13 residues. The germline gives CDR1 SGHAT, CDR2 FQNNGV. V lost 6 bases to trimming and J lost 5 bases, with 10 bases between them. The CDR3 loop is CASRAGETGELFF. The CDR3 region has the DNA TGTGCCAGCAGGGCAGGGGAAACCGGGGAGCTGTTTTTT. The full variable domain, completed using reference TRBV11-2 and TRBJ2-2, is EAGVAQSPRYKIIEKRQSVAFWCNPISGHATLYWYQQILGQGPKLLIQFQNNGVVDDSQLPKDRFSAERLKGVDSTLKIQPAKLEDSAVYLCASRAGETGELFFGEGSRLTVL.

The chain is built from TRBV18 and TRBJ1-5, with 7 bases matching TRBD1. Per the germline V gene, CDR1 is KGHSH and CDR2 is LQKENI. The length of the CDR3 is 15 residues. Trimming took 4 bases from V and 3 from J; bases not matched to a gene: 6. The CDR3 DNA reads TGTGCCAGCTCACAATCGACAGGGAACAATCAGCCCCAGCATTTT. Protein sequence: CASSQSTGNNQPQHF.

The chain is built from TRBV7-9 and TRBJ2-3; D unresolved. V lost 1 base and J 3 bases, leaving 2 bases between the germline ends. The CDR3 consists of 12 residues. In germline, CDR1 is SEHNR, CDR2 FQNEAQ (reference sequence). CDR3 nucleotides: TGTGCCAGCAGCTTAGGGACAGATACGCAGTATTTT. It yields the protein CASSLGTDTQYF.

The chain is built from TRBV5-4 and TRBJ2-6; D remains unclear. Trimming shortened V by 0 bases and J by 4 bases, and 11 bases separated the two germline ends. The CDR3 extends over 16 amino acids. Per the germline V gene, CDR1 is SGHNT and CDR2 is YYREEE (reference sequence). The CDR3 DNA is TGTGCCAGCAGCTTGGATAGGGCCCCCGGGGCCAACGTCCTGACTTTC. Translating it yields CASSLDRAPGANVLTF.

The chain is built from TRBV6-5 and TRBJ2-1; a possible D gene is TRBD1 (6 bases). The CDR3 has 13 amino acids. V was cut by 8 bases and J by 7 bases, with 15 bases left in between. CDR1 and CDR2 from the germline V gene are MNHEY and SVGAGI. CDR3 region: CASSTNTGNEQFF. CDR3 bases: TGTGCCAGCTCGACTAACACAGGGAATGAGCAGTTCTTC.

The chain has TRBV9 and TRBJ2-5; D not certain. Trimming pared 4 bases from V and 5 bases from J, leaving 18 bases between. CDR3 length: 15 amino acids. Per the germline V gene, CDR1 is SGDLS and CDR2 is YYNGEE. This chain's CDR3 is CASSPLGSTKETQYF. CDR3 nucleotide sequence: TGTGCCAGCAGCCCCTTGGGCAGTACCAAGGAGACCCAGTACTTC.

V and J are TRBV5-4 and TRBJ1-1, with 7 bases fitting TRBD1. The CDR3 is made up of 15 amino acids. CDR1 is SGHNT and CDR2 is YYREEE in the germline V gene (reference sequence). V shed 2 bases, J shed 0 bases, and the junction held 4 bases outside the gene matches. The CDR3 loop reads CASSLEGAMNTEAFF. The CDR3 nucleotides are TGTGCCAGCAGCTTAGAGGGGGCCATGAACACTGAAGCTTTCTTT.

The chain links TRBV5-4 to TRBJ2-2; 7 positions agree with TRBD1. There are 16 residues in the CDR3. Losses at the gene ends were 4 bases for V and 5 bases for J; bases not matched to a gene: 11. Germline V CDR1 and CDR2: SGHNT, YYREEE (reference sequence). The CDR3 coding sequence is TGTGCCAGCAGCAAGGACAGGCCCTATGTTACCGGGGAGCTGTTTTTT. It translates to CASSKDRPYVTGELFF. The variable domain in full, with the rest retrieved from reference TRBV5-4 and TRBJ2-2, is ETGVTQSPTHLIKTRGQQVTLRCSSQSGHNTVSWYQQALGQGPQFIFQYYREEENGRGNFPPRFSGLQFPNYSSELNVNALELDDSALYLCASSKDRPYVTGELFFGEGSRLTVL.

CDR3 loop: CASSSGSVHGQPQHF. The CDR3 nucleotides read TGTGCCAGCAGCTCCGGATCGGTTCACGGTCAGCCCCAGCATTTT. The V gene is TRBV7-3, the J gene TRBJ1-5; D is unclear. This CDR3 is built from 15 residues. The V gene's germline CDR1 is SGHTA and CDR2 FQGTGA. Trimming pared 4 bases from V and 6 bases from J, leaving 16 bases between.

The rearrangement uses TRBV6-1 and TRBJ2-5; perhaps D is TRBD1 or TRBD2 (6 bases each). With 0 bases removed from V and 5 bases from J, the gap between germline ends came to 13 bases. Germline V gene data show CDR1 as MNHNS and CDR2 as SASEGT. The CDR3 is 15 amino acids. CDR3 protein: CASSEASGAGETQYF. The CDR3 DNA is TGTGCCAGCAGTGAAGCGTCGGGGGCGGGGGAGACCCAGTACTTC.